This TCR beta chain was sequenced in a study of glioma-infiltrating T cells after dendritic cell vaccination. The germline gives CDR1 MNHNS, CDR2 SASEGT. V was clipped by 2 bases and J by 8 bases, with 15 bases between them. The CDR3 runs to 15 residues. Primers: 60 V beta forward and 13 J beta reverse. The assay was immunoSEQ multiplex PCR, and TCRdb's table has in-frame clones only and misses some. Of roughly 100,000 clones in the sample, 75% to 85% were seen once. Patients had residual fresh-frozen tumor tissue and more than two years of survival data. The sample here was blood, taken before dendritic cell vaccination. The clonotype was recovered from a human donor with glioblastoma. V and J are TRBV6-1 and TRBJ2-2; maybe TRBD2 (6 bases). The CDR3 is CASSELGRGRGELFF. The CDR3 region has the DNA TGTGCCAGCAGTGAATTGGGGCGGGGCAGAGGGGAGCTGTTTTTT.